This TCR beta chain is drawn from a study of T cell responses to AZD1222 COVID-19 vaccine. Concerning this clone itself: The antigen is not known.

Sequencing was performed with immunoSEQ multiplex PCR; in TCRdb, only in-frame clones are kept and a portion is missing. The sample records approximately 170,000 clones, around 91% being singletons. Findings of the study overall: Targets within unmutated variant regions were reportedly found for nearly half of spike-specific TCRs. The donors showed a predominance of white British ancestry and of females, with possible underestimation of clonal diversity.

This CDR3 region has 14 residues. Trimming pared 0 bases from V and 5 bases from J, leaving 10 bases between. Looked up from germline, CDR1 is PRHDT and CDR2 is FYEKMQ (reference sequence). The sample here was peripheral blood, taken on day 0 of AZD1222 vaccination. This TCR derives from an adult in good health. This chain joins TRBV13 and TRBJ2-5; D gene uncertain. The CDR3 sequence is CASSLGPGPETQYF. CDR3 nucleotide sequence: TGTGCCAGCAGCTTAGGGCCAGGCCCGGAGACCCAGTACTTC.